The 5 T cell receptor beta chains below come from one sample, sequenced in a study of T cell responses to AZD1222 COVID-19 vaccine. Clones were sequenced by immunoSEQ multiplex PCR, and TCRdb holds only the in-frame ones, with some missing. This table holds around 120,000 clones, approximately 85% found once. Specimen: peripheral blood, collected on day 0 of MenACWY control vaccination. All receptors derive from an adult in good health.

The chain is built from TRBV7-6 and TRBJ1-3; no definite D call. The CDR3 loop spans 15 amino acids. Trimming shortened V by 0 bases and J by 0 bases, and 6 bases separated the two germline ends. Germline V gene sequence: CDR1 SGHVS, CDR2 FNYEAQ. The CDR3 region is CASSLAGSSGNTIYF. The CDR3 nucleotides read TGTGCCAGCAGCTTAGCCGGCAGCTCTGGAAACACCATATATTTT.

The genes are TRBV2 and TRBJ2-4, with D perhaps given as TRBD1 or TRBD2 (7 bases each). This CDR3 region has 16 residues. Trimming cost V 10 bases and J 0 bases, with 19 bases left between them. The germline V gene has CDR1 SNHLY and CDR2 FYNNEI. The CDR3 DNA is TGTGCCACGGGGAGGGGACAGACCCTAGCCAAAAACATTCAGTACTTC. It specifies CATGRGQTLAKNIQYF.

The rearrangement uses TRBV18 and TRBJ2-7; D perhaps matches TRBD1 (5 bases). The CDR3 length is 16 residues. Looked up from germline, CDR1 is KGHSH and CDR2 is LQKENI. Trimming removed 3 bases from V and 3 bases from J, with 18 bases in between. DNA of the CDR3: TGTGCCAGCTCACCCCGGGCCGGACAAGTTGGCTACGAGCAGTACTTC. This gives the protein CASSPRAGQVGYEQYF.

In the case of this clone: Compared with germline, one end of the junction differs, possibly owing to a read error. The chain carries TRBV4-1 and TRBJ2-1, with a weak D call TRBD2 (5 bases). In germline, CDR1 is MGHRA, CDR2 YSYEKL. The CDR3 runs 15 residues. CDR3 in amino acids: CARSPLGQRYNEQFF. CDR3 in DNA: TGCGCCCGCAGCCCACTCGGCCAGCGGTACAATGAGCAGTTCTTC.

The rearrangement links TRBV5-5 to TRBJ2-2; TRBD2 matches 15 bases. The ends lost 0 bases at V and 4 bases at J; junction bases unmatched: 7. This CDR3 has 19 amino acids. Per germline, CDR1 SGHKS and CDR2 YYEKEE (reference sequence). The CDR3 DNA is TGTGCCAGCAGCTTGGGCGGGACTAGCGGGAGGACTGGCACCGGGGAGCTGTTTTTT. Translation gives CASSLGGTSGRTGTGELFF.